This TCR beta chain was captured in a study of blood T cell repertoires in COVID-19. For the study at large: Specimens from acute and convalescent COVID-19 originated in the United States, Italy and Spain. In each case, the material was cDNA or gDNA derived from T cells, B-cell-depleted T cells, or PBMCs.

Germline CDR1 and CDR2: SNHLY and FYNNEI. This CDR3 spans 15 amino acids. J lost 0 bases, V lost 5 bases, and 6 bases had no gene match. Original handling: The assay estimated nucleated cells by amplifying reference gene primers. TCRdb keeps only in-frame clones here, not all; method: immunoSEQ multiplex PCR. V and J calls and clone size are given by that table; D and trimming were obtained from the DNA. This table holds fewer than 350,000 clones, roughly 85% found once. The chain carries TRBV2 and TRBJ1-1; 7 nucleotides match TRBD1. The specimen was peripheral blood. The sequence was obtained from a human donor in a cohort sampled during active COVID-19. This CDR3 is CASSRQGTLNTEAFF. CDR3 nucleotide sequence: TGTGCCAGCAGTCGACAGGGTACCCTGAACACTGAAGCTTTCTTT.